This TCR beta chain was sequenced during a study of technical replicates of blood from a handful of donors. The repertoire was sequenced with immunoSEQ multiplex PCR; TCRdb's copy has only in-frame clones and lacks some. The data hold about 80,000 clones, with 96% observed a single time. CDR1 and CDR2 (germline): SGHAT, FQNNGV. With V trimmed by 3 bases and J by 4 bases, 9 bases remained unmatched. The CDR3 extends over 15 amino acids. The clonotype originates from a human donor in good health. The sequencing input was T cells isolated from PBMCs. The chain employs TRBV11-2 and TRBJ2-7, with 7 bases matching TRBD1. The CDR3 protein is CASSLGTASPYEQYF. The CDR3 region has the DNA TGTGCCAGCAGCTTGGGGACAGCTTCCCCTTACGAGCAGTACTTC.